The sequence of this T cell receptor (beta chain) was determined in a study of Graves' ophthalmopathy and Graves' hyperthyroidism. This clonotype came up many times. Its antigen is undetermined. The CDR3 has 13 residues. V shed 2 bases and J shed 4 bases, with 8 bases lying between them. Germline V gives CDR1 MNHEY, CDR2 SVGEGT. Study-wide points: Blood repertoires reportedly contained most expanded thyroid clonotypes above 0.001 frequency.

The study amplified TCR beta CDR3 regions using RNA transcripts. An opening RT-PCR round employed HTBI primers and preceded a second-round multiplex PCR. TCRdb independently ran MiXCR on the multiplex PCR reads; one entry per CDR3 protein. In the table there are approximately 460,000 distinct CDR3 sequences, approximately 14% of which are singletons. The genes are TRBV6-2 or TRBV6-3 and TRBJ1-1; no definite D call. Input material: blood. The receptor was isolated from a woman in her 30s with Graves' ophthalmopathy. The CDR3 coding sequence is TGTGCCAGCAGTTACCCGGGAGGCACTGAAGCTTTCTTT. Its protein product is CASSYPGGTEAFF.